Described below is a single T cell receptor (beta chain) sequence and its context. Its target is unknown. This sample stems from a study of graft-versus-host responses after intestinal transplantation. Study in general: As for transplant type, recipients had multivisceral, liver-intestinal, or isolated intestinal grafts. Anti-thymocyte globulin induction, then tacrolimus and steroids for two to four years, went to all recipients.

Sequenced by immunoSEQ multiplex PCR; TCRdb stores in-frame clones only, minus some. Altogether over 75,000 clones are present, approximately 90% being singletons, with the ten largest covering about 0.072%. Germline CDR1 SGDLS, CDR2 YYNGEE. V trimming: 4 bases; J trimming: 4 bases; junction bases outside the gene matches: 8. This CDR3 has 16 residues. General study points: Early post-transplant HvG declines tracked with peak circulating GvH clone levels. Analysis identified GvH clones in recipient marrow, with some appearing first in ileum or blood.

This chain uses TRBV9 with TRBJ1-4; 9 positions match TRBD1. The sample consisted of unstimulated CD8+ T cells sorted from spleen or lymph node cells, taken before transplant. The TCR comes from a human donor who was the organ donor for an intestinal transplant. The CDR3, as DNA: TGTGCCAGCAGCCCCGGACAGGGGTCCATTAATGAAAAACTGTTTTTT. It yields the protein CASSPGQGSINEKLFF.